The clone carrying this T cell receptor beta chain was recorded once. What it binds is unknown. In this CDR3 the conserved last residue, phenylalanine or tryptophan, is missing, so a read error is likely. The sort gate was single viable CD3+CD4+CD8-CD45RO+ cells for memory CD4+ T cells. This specimen belongs to a study of memory CD4+ T cells and cytomegalovirus serostatus. General study findings and limits: Repertoires predicted CMV serostatus with median bootstrapped AUC of 0.95.

Sequencing used immunoSEQ multiplex PCR; TCRdb keeps in-frame clones, though not all of them. The data show about 31,000 clones, around 76% seen once. The source of this sequence is an adult in good health and CMV-seronegative. Some clones in this sample may be carry-over from other donors' samples. Source material: memory CD4+ T cells from blood.

The chain's CDR3 is CAWSSHRGIGHEQYS. The CDR3 bases are TGTGCCTGGAGTTCACACAGGGGCATTGGACACGAGCAGTACTCC. The chain employs TRBV30 and TRBJ2-7, with 7 bases identical to TRBD1. Germline CDR1 and CDR2: GTSNPN and SVGIG (reference sequence). The CDR3 runs 15 residues. The junction had 12 bases not matched to a gene; V was cut back by 2 bases and J by 5 bases.